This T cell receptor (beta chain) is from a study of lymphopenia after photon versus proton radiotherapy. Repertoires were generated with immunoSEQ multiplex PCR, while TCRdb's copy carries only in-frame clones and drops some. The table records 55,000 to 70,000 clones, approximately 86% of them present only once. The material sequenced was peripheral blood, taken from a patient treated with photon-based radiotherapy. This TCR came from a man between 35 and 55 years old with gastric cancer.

In DNA, the CDR3 is TGTGCCAGCAGCCCGCGGGGGGGGCTGAGAAGTGGCTACACCTTC. This codes for CASSPRGGLRSGYTF. The chain carries TRBV5-6 and TRBJ1-2; tentatively, D is TRBD1 (6 bases). The CDR3 totals 15 residues. CDR1 and CDR2 (germline): SGHDT, YYEEEE. The V gene lost 4 bases and the J gene lost 7 bases, with 20 bases spanning the gap. Using reference TRBV5-6 and TRBJ1-2 for the parts outside the CDR3, the full variable domain is DAGVTQSPTHLIKTRGQQVTLRCSPKSGHDTVSWYQQALGQGPQFIFQYYEEEERQRGNFPDRFSGHQFPNYSSELNVNALLLGDSALYLCASSPRGGLRSGYTFGSGTRLTVV.